Listed below are T cell receptor beta chains from one sample, sequenced in a study of shared clonotypes between healthy human individuals. Profiling relied on immunoSEQ multiplex PCR, and the TCRdb table lists in-frame clones only, not all of them. Of roughly 1.4 million clones listed, approximately 98.5% are singletons. Sequencing used naive CD4+ T cells sorted from blood. All receptors derive from a man aged 25-40 years in good health. CDR3s include the opening cysteine and the closing phenylalanine or tryptophan. Clone size appears in some rows only: once, few, many, or a class for an expanded clone.

clone_size	j_call	v_call	cdr3_aa
-	TRBJ2-3	TRBV25-1	CASSEYISTDTQYF
-	TRBJ1-5	TRBV28	CASGEGTGGEWYQPQHF
-	TRBJ2-7	TRBV5-6	CASSLRTSGRASHEQYF
-	TRBJ2-2	TRBV2	CASSGDRGLGTGELFF
-	TRBJ1-2	TRBV7-2	CASSIKQGYGYTF
-	TRBJ1-3	TRBV7-9	CASSLSTASGNTIYF
-	TRBJ2-3	TRBV5-1	CASSLASGASTDTQYF
-	TRBJ2-1	TRBV5-1	CASSLEGLAYNEQFF
-	TRBJ2-1	TRBV7-9	CASSLTLQGNGNEQFF
-	TRBJ2-2	TRBV2	CASRERETRELFF
-	TRBJ2-7	TRBV18	CASSTSTGRVYEQYF
-	TRBJ2-3	TRBV15	CATSQRQGQSQYF
-	TRBJ2-2	TRBV9	CASSVSTGVYTGELFF
-	TRBJ1-1	TRBV19	CATGQGAHTEAFF
-	TRBJ2-3	TRBV20-1	CSARKTDTQYF
-	TRBJ1-2	TRBV11-3	CASSLAGTPYGYTF
-	TRBJ2-7	TRBV5-4	CASSGTSGRLGEQYF
-	TRBJ2-3	TRBV9	CASSVDWSTDTQYF
-	TRBJ2-4	TRBV19	CASSHETTGVKNIQYF
few	TRBJ1-5	TRBV28	CASTPRTGFHQPQHF
-	TRBJ2-5	TRBV19	CASSMRGQETQYF
-	TRBJ2-5	TRBV9	CASSVGGFETQYF
-	TRBJ2-6	TRBV5-6	CASSLAKILGSGANVLTF
once	TRBJ2-7	TRBV28	CASSSGTGYEQYF
-	TRBJ2-1	TRBV9	CASSVVGSYNEQFF
-	TRBJ2-4	TRBV19	CASRGAGGLAKNIQYF
once	TRBJ2-1	TRBV6-1	CASSEAHRGTYNEQFF
-	TRBJ2-2	TRBV18	CASSPEGVTGELFF
-	TRBJ1-1	TRBV28	CASKVTGSPTEAFF
-	TRBJ1-5	TRBV6-1	CASSGTTASNQPQHF
-	TRBJ2-1	TRBV4-2	CASSQGGYNEQFF
once	TRBJ1-1	TRBV5-1	CASSRQGANTEAFF
once	TRBJ2-7	TRBV6-1	CASSGDRARAHEQYF
-	TRBJ1-5	TRBV19	CASKGTGQNQPQHF
-	TRBJ1-2	TRBV12-5	CASGWESYGYTF
-	TRBJ1-4	TRBV5-1	CASSYTTNEKLFF
-	TRBJ2-7	TRBV27	CASSSTDRLGEQYF
once	TRBJ2-6	TRBV5-1	CASSQPRGSGANVLTF
-	TRBJ1-4	TRBV6-5	CASKQTIEQNEKLFF
-	TRBJ2-1	TRBV7-7	CASSLALVAGGGGNEQFF
-	TRBJ2-1	TRBV5-1	CASSLKGSEQFF
-	TRBJ1-2	TRBV28	CASSSSGQANYGYTF
-	TRBJ2-7	TRBV2	CASTPGRTQTYEQYF
-	TRBJ2-7	TRBV6-5	CASSPGVAYEQYF
-	TRBJ1-4	TRBV5-6	CASSSAGAVEKLFF
-	TRBJ2-7	TRBV30	CAWSGDRVTEQYF
-	TRBJ1-4	TRBV29-1	CSVGDQGNEKLFF
-	TRBJ2-7	TRBV29-1	CSVSPGQGKHYEQYF
-	TRBJ1-2	TRBV20-1	CTSSDGYTF
-	TRBJ1-2	TRBV28	CASSSVPGQGYYGYTF
-	TRBJ1-3	TRBV4-3	CASSQGLGSGNTIYF
once	TRBJ2-5	TRBV7-5	CVRSRLAGLVTQYF
-	TRBJ2-5	TRBV7-3	CASSSGTVKETQYF
-	TRBJ1-5	TRBV5-8	CASSPGQAYQPQHF
-	TRBJ1-2	TRBV28	CASGFPPPNYGYTF
-	TRBJ2-3	TRBV7-2	CASSSPRREGTDTQYF